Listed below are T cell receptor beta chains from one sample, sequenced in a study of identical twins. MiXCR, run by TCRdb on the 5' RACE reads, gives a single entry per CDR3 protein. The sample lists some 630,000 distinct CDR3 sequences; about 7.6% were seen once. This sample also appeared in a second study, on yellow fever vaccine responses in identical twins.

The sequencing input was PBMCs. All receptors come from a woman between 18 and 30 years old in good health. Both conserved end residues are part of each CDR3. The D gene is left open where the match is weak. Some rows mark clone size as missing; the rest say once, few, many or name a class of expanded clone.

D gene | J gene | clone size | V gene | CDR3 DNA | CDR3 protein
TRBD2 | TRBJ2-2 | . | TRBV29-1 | TGCAGCGTTCGGACTAGCGGGAGGGGCGGGGAGCTGTTTTTT | CSVRTSGRGGELFF
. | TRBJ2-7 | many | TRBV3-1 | TGTGCCAGCAGCCAAGGGACTCAATACGAGCAGTACTTC | CASSQGTQYEQYF
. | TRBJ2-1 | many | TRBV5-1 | TGCGCCAGCAGCGCCTCCGGGACGGGGAGGAATGAGCAGTTCTTC | CASSASGTGRNEQFF
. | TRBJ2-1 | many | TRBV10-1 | TGCGCCAGCAGTGAGTCGGGACTCTACAATGAGCAGTTCTTC | CASSESGLYNEQFF
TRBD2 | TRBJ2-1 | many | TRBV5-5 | TGTGCCAGCAGCATGAGGTCCCTAGCGGGAGACTACAATGAGCAGTTCTTC | CASSMRSLAGDYNEQFF
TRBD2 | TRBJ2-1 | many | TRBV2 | TGTGCCAGCAAAGGACTAGCGGGACGCTCCTACAATGAGCAGTTCTTC | CASKGLAGRSYNEQFF
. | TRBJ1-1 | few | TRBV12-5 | TGTGCTAGTGGTTTGCTAGGGGTGACCAACACTGAAGCTTTCTTT | CASGLLGVTNTEAFF
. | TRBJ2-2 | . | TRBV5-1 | TGCGCCAGCAGCCAACTTGACTCCAACACCGGGGAGCTGTTTTTT | CASSQLDSNTGELFF
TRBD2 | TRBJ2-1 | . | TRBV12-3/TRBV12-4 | TGTGCCAGCATTGCGGGGGGCTCCTACAATGAGCAGTTCTTC | CASIAGGSYNEQFF
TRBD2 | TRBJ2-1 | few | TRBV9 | TGTGCCAGCAGCGTTTCTTTAGCGGGAACTGAGCAGTTCTTC | CASSVSLAGTEQFF
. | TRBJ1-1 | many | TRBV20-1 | TGCAGTGCTAGATGGGAGGACATGAACACTGAAGCTTTCTTT | CSARWEDMNTEAFF
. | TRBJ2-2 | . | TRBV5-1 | TGCGCCAGCAGCGGGGACGCGTCGGGGGAGCTGTTTTTT | CASSGDASGELFF
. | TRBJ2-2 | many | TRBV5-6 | TGTGCCAGCAGCTTGAACAGGATGAACACCGGGGAGCTGTTTTTT | CASSLNRMNTGELFF
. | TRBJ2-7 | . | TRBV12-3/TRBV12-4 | TGTGCCAGCAGCCTTACAGGGGCCGGGGGCGAGCAGTACTTC | CASSLTGAGGEQYF
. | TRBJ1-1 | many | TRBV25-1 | TGTGCCAGCAGTGAATCGACAGAGAGGACTGAAGCTTTCTTT | CASSESTERTEAFF
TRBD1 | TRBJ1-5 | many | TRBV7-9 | TGTGCCAGCAGCGTTGGACAGGGGACCCAGCATTTT | CASSVGQGTQHF
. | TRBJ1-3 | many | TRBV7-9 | TGTGCCAGCAGCTTCCTTAGAAACTCTGGAAACACCATATATTTT | CASSFLRNSGNTIYF
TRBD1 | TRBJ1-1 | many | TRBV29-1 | TGCAGCGCCTCGGACAGGGAAAACACTGAAGCTTTCTTT | CSASDRENTEAFF
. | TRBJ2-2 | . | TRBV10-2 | TGCGCCAGCCGGTTCGGTGGAGCGAACACCGGGGAGCTGTTTTTT | CASRFGGANTGELFF
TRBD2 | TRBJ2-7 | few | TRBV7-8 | TGTGCCAGCAGCTTGGCCGGGGGCGGGAGGTCTGACGAGCAGTACTTC | CASSLAGGGRSDEQYF
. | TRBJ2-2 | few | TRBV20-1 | TGCAGTGCTGGTACCAGGAACACCGGGGAGCTGTTTTTT | CSAGTRNTGELFF
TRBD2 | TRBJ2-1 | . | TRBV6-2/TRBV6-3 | TGTGCCAGCAGTACATATCGACTAGCCCCCTCCTACAATGAGCAGTTCTTC | CASSTYRLAPSYNEQFF
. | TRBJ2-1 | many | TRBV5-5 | TGTGCCAGCAGCGGCGGGACTCAGAGCTCCTACAATGAGCAGTTCTTC | CASSGGTQSSYNEQFF
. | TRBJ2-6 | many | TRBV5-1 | TGCGCCAGCAGGTTAAATTCTGGGGCCAACGTCCTGACTTTC | CASRLNSGANVLTF
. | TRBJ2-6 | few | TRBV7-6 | TGTGCCAGCAGCCTAGCAGTCCGAAACTCTGGGGCCAACGTCCTGACTTTC | CASSLAVRNSGANVLTF
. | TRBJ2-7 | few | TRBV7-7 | TGCAACCCGTCGGGCCACGAGCAGTACTTC | CNPSGHEQYF
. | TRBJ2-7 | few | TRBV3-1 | TGTGCCAGCAGCCACAGAACGGGGGAGCAGTACTTC | CASSHRTGEQYF
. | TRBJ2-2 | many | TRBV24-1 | TGTGCCACCAGGGAGGGAAGGTACACCGGGGAGCTGTTTTTT | CATREGRYTGELFF
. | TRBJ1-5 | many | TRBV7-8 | TGTGCCAGCAGAAAGGGGGGGTTGGATCAGCCCCAGCATTTT | CASRKGGLDQPQHF
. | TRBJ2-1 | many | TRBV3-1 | TGTGCCAGCAGCCCGGCTCCCCGTTGGATGAATGAGCAGTTCTTC | CASSPAPRWMNEQFF
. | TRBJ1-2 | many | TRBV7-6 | TGTGCCAGCAGCCCCTTCGGGGGGGAAGACTATGGCTACACCTTC | CASSPFGGEDYGYTF